Detailed here is one T cell receptor (beta chain). This CDR3 spans 14 amino acids. Germline V gene sequence: CDR1 MNHEY, CDR2 SVGAGI. V gave up 5 bases and J gave up 5 bases, with 15 bases separating them. The sample originates from a study of blood T cell repertoires in COVID-19. At the level of the study: The cDNA or gDNA used as material had been derived from T cells, B-cell-depleted T cells, or PBMCs.

Cohorts were based on clinical histories the participants reported. TCRdb's table, derived via immunoSEQ multiplex PCR, lists solely in-frame clones and lacks some. The sample includes about 240,000 clones, approximately 90% seen only once; the top ten take approximately 2.4%. This TCR was recovered from a woman in her twenties or thirties with acute COVID-19. The sequencing input was PBMCs or T cells enriched from blood (not recorded which). The chain joins TRBV6-5 to TRBJ1-1; tentative D call: TRBD1 (6 bases). In DNA form, the CDR3 reads TGTGCCAGCAGTCAGGACAGTCCCCTAACTGAAGCTTTCTTT. Its protein product is CASSQDSPLTEAFF.